Listed below are T cell receptor beta chains from one sample, sequenced in a study of immune characterization of retroperitoneal liposarcoma. Via MiXCR, TCRdb re-called the PCR reads, giving one row per CDR3 protein. The sample has over 8,000 distinct CDR3 sequences; roughly a third are singletons. Sequenced material: tumor tissue. Receptors were obtained from a male donor with retroperitoneal liposarcoma. Each CDR3 is given with its conserved first and last residue. D genes are given only for firm matches. Clone size appears in some rows only: once, few, many, or a class for an expanded clone.

D gene | J gene | V gene | clone size | CDR3 protein | CDR3 DNA
. | TRBJ2-1 | TRBV14 | . | CASSQWAGGNEQFF | TGTGCCAGCAGCCAATGGGCAGGGGGGAATGAGCAGTTCTTC
. | TRBJ2-7 | TRBV4-3 | once | CASSQAPGDYYEQYF | TGCGCCAGCAGCCAAGCGCCGGGCGACTACTACGAGCAGTACTTC
. | TRBJ2-1 | TRBV6-1 | . | CASSDDGNEQFF | TGTGCCAGCAGTGATGATGGGAATGAGCAGTTCTTC
. | TRBJ1-1 | TRBV27 | . | CASSRGDGYTEAFF | TGTGCCAGCAGTCGGGGAGACGGATACACTGAAGCTTTCTTT
TRBD1 | TRBJ1-6 | TRBV6-1 | many | CASEEGQAYSPLHF | TGTGCCAGCGAAGAGGGACAGGCGTATTCACCCCTCCACTTT
TRBD2 | TRBJ2-1 | TRBV6-1 | many | CASRVTSGSGYEQFF | TGTGCCAGCAGGGTTACTAGCGGGAGTGGGTACGAGCAGTTCTTC
. | TRBJ1-5 | TRBV2 | . | CASSSDGNSNQPQHF | TGTGCCAGCAGTTCCGACGGGAATAGCAATCAGCCCCAGCATTTT
. | TRBJ2-1 | TRBV12-5 | . | CASGLEGTPQETQFF | TGTGCTAGTGGTTTGGAAGGGACACCCCAAGAGACCCAGTTCTTC
. | TRBJ2-3 | TRBV7-2 | many | CASRSGGTDTQYF | TGTGCCAGCAGATCAGGGGGCACAGATACGCAGTATTTT
. | TRBJ2-7 | TRBV7-6 | many | CASSLVSYEQYF | TGTGCCAGCAGCTTAGTTTCCTACGAGCAGTACTTC
TRBD2 | TRBJ2-1 | TRBV11-3 | few | CASEGLSYEQFF | TGTGCCAGCGAGGGACTATCCTACGAGCAGTTCTTC
. | TRBJ1-5 | TRBV6-1 | . | CASSPGGGDQPQHF | TGTGCCAGCAGTCCCGGGGGGGGGGATCAGCCCCAGCATTTT
. | TRBJ2-7 | TRBV11-3 | . | CASSLEGSYEQYF | TGTGCCAGCAGCTTAGAGGGTTCCTACGAGCAGTACTTC
. | TRBJ1-3 | TRBV6-5 | . | CASISGLSGNTIYF | TGTGCCAGCATATCAGGCCTCTCTGGAAACACCATATATTTT
. | TRBJ2-7 | TRBV6-1 | medium-sized | CASSEAGGNPYEQYF | TGTGCCAGCAGTGAAGCGGGCGGGAACCCCTACGAGCAGTACTTC
. | TRBJ2-7 | TRBV6-1 | . | CASSEGGGSYNEQYF | TGTGCCAGCAGTGAAGGGGGGGGCTCCTACAATGAGCAGTACTTC
TRBD2 | TRBJ2-1 | TRBV6-2/TRBV6-3 | medium-sized | CASNVAGGYNEQFF | TGTGCCAGCAACGTAGCGGGGGGGTACAATGAGCAGTTCTTC
. | TRBJ2-1 | TRBV6-5 | . | CATNRASANNEQFF | TGTGCCACAAATAGGGCTAGTGCTAACAATGAGCAGTTCTTC
. | TRBJ2-3 | TRBV6-1 | . | CASSLQGNRDTQYF | TGTGCCAGCAGTCTCCAGGGGAACCGGGATACGCAGTATTTT
. | TRBJ2-5 | TRBV7-2 | . | CASSLAPLASRETQYF | TGTGCCAGCAGCTTAGCCCCTCTAGCGTCCCGGGAGACCCAGTACTTC
. | TRBJ2-1 | TRBV4-1 | medium-sized | CASSLYDNEQFF | TGCGCCAGCAGCCTATATGACAATGAGCAGTTCTTC
. | TRBJ2-3 | TRBV10-1 | few | CASSESFGGDTQYF | TGCGCCAGCAGTGAGTCGTTTGGGGGAGATACGCAGTATTTT
. | TRBJ2-3 | TRBV6-8 | once | CATGESFGDTQYF | TGTGCCACCGGTGAGAGCTTCGGCGATACGCAGTATTTT
TRBD1 | TRBJ1-1 | TRBV7-8 | . | CASSLGGTANTEAFF | TGTGCCAGCAGCTTAGGGGGGACAGCAAACACTGAAGCTTTCTTT
. | TRBJ2-3 | TRBV20-1 | . | CSARDTLAASTDTQYF | TGCAGTGCTAGAGATACTCTAGCTGCTAGCACAGATACGCAGTATTTT
TRBD2 | TRBJ2-1 | TRBV6-2/TRBV6-3 | . | CAVWGGGPQFF | TGTGCCGTCTGGGGCGGGGGACCGCAGTTCTTC